This T cell receptor (beta chain) was profiled in a study of T cell changes during pregnancy in multiple sclerosis. Germline V gene lookup returns CDR1 SNHLY and CDR2 FYNNEI. Trimming took off 4 bases at V and 8 bases at J, with 14 bases between the two ends. CDR3 size: 13 residues. Sequencing used immunoSEQ multiplex PCR; TCRdb keeps in-frame clones, though not all of them. The sample gives approximately 70,000 clones, 92% of which show up once; more than 1.1% is in the top ten. This TCR was sampled from a female donor in good health, enrolled as a control in a pregnancy study. The input for sequencing was peripheral blood, taken in the second trimester of pregnancy. The chain combines TRBV2 with TRBJ1-1; D perhaps matches TRBD1 (5 bases). CDR3 protein: CASSVGLELEAFF. The CDR3 DNA reads TGTGCCAGCAGTGTGGGACTCGAATTAGAAGCTTTCTTT.